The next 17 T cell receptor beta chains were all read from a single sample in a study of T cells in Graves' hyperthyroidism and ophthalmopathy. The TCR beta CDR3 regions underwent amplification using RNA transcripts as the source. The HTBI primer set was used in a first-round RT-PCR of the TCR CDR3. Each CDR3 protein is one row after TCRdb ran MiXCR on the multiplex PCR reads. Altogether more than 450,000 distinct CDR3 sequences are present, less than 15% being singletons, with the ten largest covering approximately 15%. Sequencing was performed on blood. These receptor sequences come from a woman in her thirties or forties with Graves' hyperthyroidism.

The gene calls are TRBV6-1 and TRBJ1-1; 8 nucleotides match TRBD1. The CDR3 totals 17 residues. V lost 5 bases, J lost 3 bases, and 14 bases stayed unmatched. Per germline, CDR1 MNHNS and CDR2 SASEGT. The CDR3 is CASSPTGQGARYTEAFF. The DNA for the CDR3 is TGTGCCAGCAGTCCAACCGGACAGGGCGCGCGGTACACTGAAGCTTTCTTT.

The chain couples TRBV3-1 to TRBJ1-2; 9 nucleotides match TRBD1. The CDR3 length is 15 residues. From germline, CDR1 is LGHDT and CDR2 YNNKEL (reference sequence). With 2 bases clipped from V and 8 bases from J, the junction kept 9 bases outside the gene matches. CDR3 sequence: CASSQSGTGSWGYTF. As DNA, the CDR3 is TGTGCCAGCAGCCAATCCGGGACAGGGTCGTGGGGCTACACCTTC. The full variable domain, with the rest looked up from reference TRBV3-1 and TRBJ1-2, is DTAVSQTPKYLVTQMGNDKSIKCEQNLGHDTMYWYKQDSKKFLKIMFSYNNKELIINETVPNRFSPKSPDKAHLNLHINSLELGDSAVYFCASSQSGTGSWGYTFGSGTRLTVV.

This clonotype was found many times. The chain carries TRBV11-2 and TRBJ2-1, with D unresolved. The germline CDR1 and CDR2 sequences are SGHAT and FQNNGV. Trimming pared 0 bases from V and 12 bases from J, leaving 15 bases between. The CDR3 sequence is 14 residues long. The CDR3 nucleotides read TGTGCCAGCAGCTTAGATGGACGGACCTCCGGGCAGTTCTTC. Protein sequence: CASSLDGRTSGQFF.

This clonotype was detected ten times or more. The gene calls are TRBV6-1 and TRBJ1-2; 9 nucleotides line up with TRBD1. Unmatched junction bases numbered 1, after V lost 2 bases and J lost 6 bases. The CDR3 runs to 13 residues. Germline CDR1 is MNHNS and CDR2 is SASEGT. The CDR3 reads CASSETGGDGYTF. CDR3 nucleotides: TGTGCCAGCAGTGAAACAGGGGGCGATGGCTACACCTTC.

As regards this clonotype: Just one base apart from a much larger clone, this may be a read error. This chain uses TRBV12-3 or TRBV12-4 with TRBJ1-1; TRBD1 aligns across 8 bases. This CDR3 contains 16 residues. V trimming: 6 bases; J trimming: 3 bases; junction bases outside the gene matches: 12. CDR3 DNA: TGTGCCAGCAGCGTTCTCCAGGGGGCGCAGGACACTGAAGCTTTCTTT. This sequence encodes CASSVLQGAQDTEAFF.

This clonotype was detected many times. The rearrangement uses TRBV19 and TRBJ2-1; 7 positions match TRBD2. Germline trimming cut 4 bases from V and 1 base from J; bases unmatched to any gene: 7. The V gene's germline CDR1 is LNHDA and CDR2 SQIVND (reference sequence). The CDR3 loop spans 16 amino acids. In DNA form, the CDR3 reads TGTGCCAGTAGTAAGGAGCGGGATCTATCCTACAATGAGCAGTTCTTC. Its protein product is CASSKERDLSYNEQFF.

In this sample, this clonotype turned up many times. The CDR3 spells CASSQTSGTGYYEQYF. As DNA, the CDR3 is TGTGCCAGCAGCCAAACCTCCGGGACAGGGTACTACGAGCAGTACTTC. This rearrangement joins TRBV3-1 to TRBJ2-7, with 9 bases aligning to TRBD1. CDR1 is LGHDT and CDR2 is YNNKEL in the germline V gene (reference sequence). The CDR3 contains 16 residues. V lost 2 bases to trimming and J lost 3 bases; unmatched junction nucleotides: 8.

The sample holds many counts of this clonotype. CDR3 nucleotide sequence: TGCGCCAGCAGCGACTACTACACTGAAGCTTTCTTT. The encoded protein is CASSDYYTEAFF. The chain combines TRBV5-1 with TRBJ1-1; D not certain. V gave up 4 bases and J gave up 3 bases, with 7 bases separating them. The CDR3 is 12 amino acids. CDR1 and CDR2 from the germline V gene are SGHRS and YFSETQ.

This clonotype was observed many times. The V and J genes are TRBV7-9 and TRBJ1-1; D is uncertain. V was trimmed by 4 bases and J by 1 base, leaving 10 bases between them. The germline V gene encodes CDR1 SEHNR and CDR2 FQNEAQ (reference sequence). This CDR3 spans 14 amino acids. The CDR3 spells CASSSGLGNTEAFF. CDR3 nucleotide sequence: TGTGCCAGCAGCTCGGGCCTCGGGAACACTGAAGCTTTCTTT.

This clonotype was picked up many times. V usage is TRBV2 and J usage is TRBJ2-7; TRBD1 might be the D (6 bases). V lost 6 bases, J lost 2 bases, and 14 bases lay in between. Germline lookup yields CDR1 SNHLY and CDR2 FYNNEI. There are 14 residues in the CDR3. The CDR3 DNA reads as TGTGCCAGCAGCATCCGGGACAACCCCTACGAGCAGTACTTC. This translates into CASSIRDNPYEQYF.

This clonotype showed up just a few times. The DNA for the CDR3 is TGTGCCTGGAGTGTACTTTACGGGACGGCTTTTAACTATGGCTACACCTTC. It encodes CAWSVLYGTAFNYGYTF. The V gene is TRBV30, the J gene TRBJ1-2; perhaps TRBD1 as D (5 bases). The germline gives CDR1 GTSNPN, CDR2 SVGIG (reference sequence). V lost 0 bases, J lost 1 base, and 18 bases lay in between. The CDR3 is made up of 17 amino acids.

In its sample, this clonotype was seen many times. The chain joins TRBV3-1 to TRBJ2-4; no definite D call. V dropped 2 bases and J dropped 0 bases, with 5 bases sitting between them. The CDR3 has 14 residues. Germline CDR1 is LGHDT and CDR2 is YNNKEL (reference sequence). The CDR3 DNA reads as TGTGCCAGCAGCCAATCGGGAGCCAAAAACATTCAGTACTTC. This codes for CASSQSGAKNIQYF.

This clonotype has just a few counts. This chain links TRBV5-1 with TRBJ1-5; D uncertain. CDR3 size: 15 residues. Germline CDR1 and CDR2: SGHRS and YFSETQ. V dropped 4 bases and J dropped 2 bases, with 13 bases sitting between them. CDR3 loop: CASSPGPLRNQPQHF. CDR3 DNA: TGCGCCAGCAGCCCGGGCCCCCTCCGCAATCAGCCCCAGCATTTT.

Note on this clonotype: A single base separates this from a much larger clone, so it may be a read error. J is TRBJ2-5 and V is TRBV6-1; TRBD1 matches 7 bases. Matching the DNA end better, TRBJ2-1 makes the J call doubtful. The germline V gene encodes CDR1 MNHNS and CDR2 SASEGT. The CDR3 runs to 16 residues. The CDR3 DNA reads TGTGCCAGCACCCTAGAGACCGGGACAGTCCAAGAGACCCAGTTCTTC. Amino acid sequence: CASTLETGTVQETQFF.

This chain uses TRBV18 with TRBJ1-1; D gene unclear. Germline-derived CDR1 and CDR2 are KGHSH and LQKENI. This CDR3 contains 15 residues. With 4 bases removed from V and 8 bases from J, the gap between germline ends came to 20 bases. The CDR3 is CASSLLGGGPDEAFF. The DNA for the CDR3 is TGTGCCAGCTCACTCTTGGGCGGAGGGCCGGACGAAGCTTTCTTT.

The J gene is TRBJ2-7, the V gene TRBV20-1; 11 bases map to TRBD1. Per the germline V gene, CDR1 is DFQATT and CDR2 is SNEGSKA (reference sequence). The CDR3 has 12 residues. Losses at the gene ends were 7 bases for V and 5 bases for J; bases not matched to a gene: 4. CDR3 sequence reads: CSGGQGDHEQYF. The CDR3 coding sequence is TGCAGTGGGGGACAGGGGGACCACGAGCAGTACTTC.

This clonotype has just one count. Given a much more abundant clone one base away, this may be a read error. Here the CDR3 DNA reads TGTGCCTGCAAATTAGGGAAGGGTCCCGGGAGCACAGATACGCAGTATTTT. This gives the protein CACKLGKGPGSTDTQYF. The V call is TRBV6-1, the J call TRBJ2-3; D gene ambiguous. The V gene lost 11 bases and the J gene lost 0 bases, with 24 bases spanning the gap. Germline assignment: CDR1 MNHNS and CDR2 SASEGT. This CDR3 comprises 17 residues.